This TCR beta chain was sequenced during a study of blood T cell repertoires in COVID-19. The assay was immunoSEQ multiplex PCR, and TCRdb's table has in-frame clones only and misses some. Here the sample spans 70,000 to 95,000 clones, about 77% being singletons. Germline values: CDR1 KGHSH, CDR2 LQKENI. The germline V and J ends were trimmed by 3 bases and 0 bases, with 15 bases remaining between them. The CDR3 runs to 16 residues. The receptor comes from a human donor in a cohort sampled during active COVID-19. The sequencing sample was made of peripheral blood. The V gene is TRBV18, the J gene TRBJ2-7; a weak D match, TRBD2 (6 bases). CDR3 nucleotides: TGTGCCAGCTCACCCCCGTCGGACGGGAGCTCCTACGAGCAGTACTTC. Protein product: CASSPPSDGSSYEQYF.